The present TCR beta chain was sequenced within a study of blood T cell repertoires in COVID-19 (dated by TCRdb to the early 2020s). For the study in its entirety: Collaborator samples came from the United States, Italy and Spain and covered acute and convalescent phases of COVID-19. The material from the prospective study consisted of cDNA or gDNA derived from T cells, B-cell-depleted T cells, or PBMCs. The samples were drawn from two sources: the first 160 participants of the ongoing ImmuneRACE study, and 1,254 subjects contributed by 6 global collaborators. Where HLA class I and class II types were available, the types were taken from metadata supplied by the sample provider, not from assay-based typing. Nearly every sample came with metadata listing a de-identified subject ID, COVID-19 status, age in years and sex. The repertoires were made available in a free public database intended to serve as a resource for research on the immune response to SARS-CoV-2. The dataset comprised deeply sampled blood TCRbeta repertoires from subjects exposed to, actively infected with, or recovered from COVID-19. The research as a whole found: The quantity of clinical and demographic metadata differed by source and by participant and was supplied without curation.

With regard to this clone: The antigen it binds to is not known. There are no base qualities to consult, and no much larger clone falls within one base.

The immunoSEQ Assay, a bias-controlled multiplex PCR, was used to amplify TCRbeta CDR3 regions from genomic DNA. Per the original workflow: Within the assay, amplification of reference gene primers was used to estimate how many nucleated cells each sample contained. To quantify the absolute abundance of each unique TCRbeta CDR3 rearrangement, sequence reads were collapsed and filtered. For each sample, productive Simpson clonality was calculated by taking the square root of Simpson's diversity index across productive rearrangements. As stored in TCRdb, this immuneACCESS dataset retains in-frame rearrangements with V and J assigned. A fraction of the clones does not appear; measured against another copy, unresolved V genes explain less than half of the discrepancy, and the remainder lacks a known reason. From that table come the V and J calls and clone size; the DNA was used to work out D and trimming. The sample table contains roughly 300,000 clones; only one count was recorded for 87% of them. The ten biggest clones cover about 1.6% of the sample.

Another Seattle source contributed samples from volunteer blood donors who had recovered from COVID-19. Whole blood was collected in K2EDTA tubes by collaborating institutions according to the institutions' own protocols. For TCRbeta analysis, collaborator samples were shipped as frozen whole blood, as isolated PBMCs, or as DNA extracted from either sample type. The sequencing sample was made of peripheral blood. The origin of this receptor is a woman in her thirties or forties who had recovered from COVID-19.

The DNA sequence is given as TGTGCCAGCAGTTACACCCAGAAAAATGAAAAACTGTTTTTT. This encodes CASSYTQKNEKLFF. This chain joins TRBV6-5 to TRBJ1-4, with no reliable assignment of the D segment. CDR1 is given as MNHEY and CDR2 as SVGAGI, both from the germline V gene. From the cysteine through the phenylalanine, the CDR3 covers 14 amino acids. This entry keeps only the CDR3 DNA: 42 bases, framed from base 1. V is pared back by 2 bases and J by 5 bases, with 9 bases lying between the germline termini.